This T cell receptor beta chain derives from a study of blood T cell repertoires in COVID-19 (dated by TCRdb to 2020 to 2022). In terms of the full investigation: Samples covering the acute and convalescent phases of COVID-19 were provided by collaborators in the United States, Italy and Spain. Samples came from the ongoing ImmuneRACE study (first 160 participants) plus 1,254 subjects from 6 global collaborators. The prospective study material was composed of cDNA or gDNA derived from T cells, B-cell-depleted T cells, or PBMCs. Where available, HLA class I and class II types were obtained from metadata supplied by the sample provider rather than from assay-based typing. Deeply sampled blood TCRbeta repertoires from subjects exposed to, actively infected with, or recovered from COVID-19 were included in the dataset. A de-identified subject ID, COVID-19 status, age in years and sex were almost always included in the sample metadata. The repertoires were released in a freely available public database intended as a resource for research on the immune response to SARS-CoV-2. General study outcomes and caveats: Clinical and demographic metadata were provided uncurated, with the amount varying by source and participant.

The immunoSEQ Assay, a bias-controlled multiplex PCR, was used to amplify TCRbeta CDR3 regions from genomic DNA. The source study handled its data this way. Within the assay, amplification of reference gene primers was used to estimate how many nucleated cells each sample contained. To quantify the absolute abundance of each unique TCRbeta CDR3 rearrangement, sequence reads were collapsed and filtered. Productive Simpson clonality was computed per sample as the square root of Simpson's diversity index over productive rearrangements. TCRdb mirrors the immuneACCESS table, restricted to in-frame sequences. Some clones are absent from its copies; in checked studies, under half trace to an unresolved V gene, and the reason for the others is unknown. That table supplies the V and J calls and clone size; D and trimming were determined from the DNA. In this sample the table shows 130,000 or so clones, around nine tenths of which occur a single time. The ten most abundant clones make up about 2% of the sample.

Regarding this clone: Its antigen remains unidentified. No much larger clone exists at a distance of one base, and base qualities are not known.

From the cysteine up to the phenylalanine, the CDR3 has a length of 15 residues. Only the CDR3 portion is preserved as DNA: 45 bases, with reading frame beginning at the first base. The germline V gene encodes CDR1 KGHDR and CDR2 SFDVKD. V is clipped by 3 bases and J by 7 bases, and the sequence between their germline boundaries is 17 bases long. The collaborating institutions used their own protocols to collect whole blood in K2EDTA tubes. For TCRbeta analysis, collaborator samples were shipped as frozen whole blood, as isolated PBMCs, or as DNA extracted from either sample type. This TCR was sampled from a woman aged 45-65 years with acute or convalescent COVID-19. The chain employs TRBV24-1 and TRBJ1-2; possibly the D gene is TRBD1, per 6 matching bases. The source material was peripheral blood. DNA sequence: TGTGCCACCAGTGATGCCCCAGGGGCTGAGTCTGGCTACACCTTC. This is translated as CATSDAPGAESGYTF.